One T cell receptor (beta chain) is described in this entry. Its antigen is not known. A multiplex PCR was run with 60 Vbeta primers and 13 Jbeta primers. The assay was immunoSEQ multiplex PCR, and TCRdb's table has in-frame clones only and misses some. This sample yields about 130,000 clones, of which roughly 80% are seen a single time; roughly 1.2% belongs to the top ten. V gave up 0 bases and J gave up 3 bases, with 10 bases separating them. From germline, CDR1 is SGDLS and CDR2 YYNGEE. The CDR3 spans 14 residues. These data originate in a study of cytomegalovirus exposure and HLA in healthy donors. Study observations and caveats: Several top significant clusters appeared, in a later analysis, to be linked to common viral pathogens. TCR beta V segments were, for the most part, productive about 90% or about 30% of the time in an earlier analysis. The authors listed some 160 TCR beta chains as cytomegalovirus-associated. TCR beta V- and J-gene trimming, according to a later analysis, was linked to a missense DCLRE1C variant.

The TCR originated in a girl under 10 years old in good health and CMV-seronegative. The V call is TRBV9, the J call TRBJ2-7; D is perhaps TRBD2 (6 bases). Sequenced material: PBMCs. The CDR3 DNA reads TGTGCCAGCAGCGTAGATGTGGGGGGCTACGAGCAGTACTTC. It translates to CASSVDVGGYEQYF.